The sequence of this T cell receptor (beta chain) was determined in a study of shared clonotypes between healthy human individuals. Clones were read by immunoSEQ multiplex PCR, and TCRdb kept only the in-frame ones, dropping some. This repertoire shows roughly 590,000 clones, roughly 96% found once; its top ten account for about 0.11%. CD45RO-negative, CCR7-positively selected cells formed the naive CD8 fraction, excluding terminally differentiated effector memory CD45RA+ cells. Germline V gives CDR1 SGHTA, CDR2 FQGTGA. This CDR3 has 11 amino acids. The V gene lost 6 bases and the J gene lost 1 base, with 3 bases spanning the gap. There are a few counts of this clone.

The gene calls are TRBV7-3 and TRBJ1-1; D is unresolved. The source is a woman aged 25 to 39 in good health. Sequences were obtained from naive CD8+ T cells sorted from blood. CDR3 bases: TGTGCCAGCAGAACGAACACTGAAGCTTTCTTT. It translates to CASRTNTEAFF.